The subject of this entry is one T cell receptor (beta chain). Its antigen target is currently unknown. No much larger clonotype is one base removed from it; base qualities were not supplied. The data were obtained in a study of blood T cell repertoires in COVID-19 (dated by TCRdb to about 2020). For context, the study as a whole: The collaborator samples originated in the United States, Italy and Spain and spanned the acute and convalescent phases of COVID-19. The repertoires were released in a freely available public database intended as a resource for research on the immune response to SARS-CoV-2. The material from the prospective study consisted of cDNA or gDNA derived from T cells, B-cell-depleted T cells, or PBMCs. Subjects who had been exposed to COVID-19, were actively infected with it, or had recovered from it provided the deeply sampled blood TCRbeta repertoires that made up the dataset. Sample metadata almost always included a de-identified subject ID, COVID-19 status, age in years and sex. The samples were drawn from the first 160 participants of the ongoing ImmuneRACE study and from 950 to 1,500 subjects provided by 6 global collaborators. Where HLA class I and class II types were available, the types were taken from metadata supplied by the sample provider, not from assay-based typing.

Each collaborating institution followed its own protocols to collect whole blood in K2EDTA tubes. For TCRbeta analysis, collaborators shipped samples in one of three forms: frozen whole blood, isolated PBMCs, or DNA extracted from either of those sample types. In the germline V gene, CDR1 corresponds to SNHLY and CDR2 to FYNNEI. The CDR3 numbers 14 residues from cysteine through phenylalanine. Only the CDR3 portion is preserved as DNA: 42 bases, with reading frame beginning at the first base. V is reduced by 4 bases and J by 10 bases, leaving a spacing of 16 bases between them. TCRbeta CDR3 regions were amplified from genomic DNA using the immunoSEQ Assay, a bias-controlled multiplex PCR. In the source study's methods: The number of nucleated cells in each sample was estimated from the amplification of reference gene primers within the assay. To quantify the absolute abundance of each unique TCRbeta CDR3 rearrangement, sequence reads were collapsed and filtered. For each sample, productive Simpson clonality was calculated by taking the square root of Simpson's diversity index across productive rearrangements. TCRdb stores this immuneACCESS table with in-frame sequences only. Part of the clones is absent; in the studies checked, under half of the shortfall reflects unresolved V genes, and no reason is known for the rest. V and J calls plus clone size are reproduced from that table; the DNA served to infer D and trimming. For this sample the table gives 90,000 to 120,000 clones, of which more than 60% were detected only once. Of the sample, 20% falls within the top ten clones.

Study-wide findings and limitations: The quantity of clinical and demographic metadata differed by source and by participant and was supplied without curation.

This receptor was obtained from a man between 65 and 85 years old with active or convalescent COVID-19. The chain is made from TRBV2 and TRBJ2-2; TRBD1 is a possible D gene, resting on 5 matching bases. Sample: peripheral blood. The DNA is TGTGCCAGCAGTGTATTTGACAGAGCACCGGAGCTGTTTTTT. It specifies CASSVFDRAPELFF.